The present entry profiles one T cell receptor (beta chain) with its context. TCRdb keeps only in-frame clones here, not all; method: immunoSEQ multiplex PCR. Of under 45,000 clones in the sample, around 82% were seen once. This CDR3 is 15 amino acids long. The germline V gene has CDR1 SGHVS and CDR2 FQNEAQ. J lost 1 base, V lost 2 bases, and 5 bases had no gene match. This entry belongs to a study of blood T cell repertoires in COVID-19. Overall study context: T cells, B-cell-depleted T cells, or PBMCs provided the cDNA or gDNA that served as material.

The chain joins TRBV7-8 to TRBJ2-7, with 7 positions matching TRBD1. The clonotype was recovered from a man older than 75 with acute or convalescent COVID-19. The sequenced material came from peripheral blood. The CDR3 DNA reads TGTGCCAGCAGCTTAAAATGGGACAGTTCCTACGAGCAGTACTTC. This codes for CASSLKWDSSYEQYF.